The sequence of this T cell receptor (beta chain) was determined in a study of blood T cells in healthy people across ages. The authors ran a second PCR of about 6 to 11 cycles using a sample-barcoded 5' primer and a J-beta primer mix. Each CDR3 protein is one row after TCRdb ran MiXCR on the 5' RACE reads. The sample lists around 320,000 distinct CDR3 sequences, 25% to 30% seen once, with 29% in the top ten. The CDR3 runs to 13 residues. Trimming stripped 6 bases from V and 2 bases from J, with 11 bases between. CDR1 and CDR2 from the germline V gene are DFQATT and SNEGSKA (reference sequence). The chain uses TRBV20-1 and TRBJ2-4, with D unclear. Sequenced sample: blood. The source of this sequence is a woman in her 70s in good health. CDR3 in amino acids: CSAGLASKNIQYF. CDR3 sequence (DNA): TGCAGTGCAGGTTTGGCATCCAAAAACATTCAGTACTTC.